This T cell receptor (gamma chain) comes out of a study of γδ T cells in repeated Plasmodium falciparum infection. Study at large: Four controlled malaria infections with P. falciparum NF54 spanned about 600 days. Samples were taken at baseline, before some infections, and 21 days after each.

Comments on this clone: Antigen specificity is unknown. The protein given by TCRdb reflects a much larger clone and differs at residue 11 from this DNA's translation, likely from a read error; the protein shown is the DNA's translation.

Both TRG and TRD chains were sequenced from each sorted sample. TCRdb applied CATT to the multiplex PCR reads for clone calling. The table records around 25,000 gamma-chain clones, 2.5% to 3.5% of them present only once. Gammadelta T cells were flow-sorted from PBMC into Vgamma9/Vdelta2+ and Vdelta2-negative populations for bulk analysis. Germline V lookup: CDR1 GITISATS, CDR2 ISYDGTV (reference sequence). This CDR3 has 14 amino acids. The study's findings and limits: Compared with Australian children, Malian Vdelta2-negative repertoires seemed more clonal, less diverse, less shared.

The chain is built from TRGV9 and TRGJ1 or TRGJ2. The J gene comes from matching the DNA to germline here; TCRdb lacks it. The source is a pool of human donors (malaria-infected and uninfected, not separated). The sequenced material came from gamma-delta T cells from blood. CDR3 protein: CALWEILHYYEKLF. DNA of the CDR3: TGTGCCTTGTGGGAGATCCTCCATTATTATGAGAAACTCTTT.